This T cell receptor (beta chain) is from a study of identical twins. Study observations and caveats: Weaker excess sharing between twins was seen in beta out-of-frame sequences. Cord blood's abundant beta clonotypes had fewer insertions, unlike memory repertoires. Monozygotic twin pairs showed more out-of-frame TCR alpha sharing than models estimated.

A few counts support this clonotype. The antigen remains undetermined. A universal primer site arose from template switching, and cDNA bore unique molecular identifiers. TCRdb re-analysed the 5' RACE reads in MiXCR, keeping a single row per CDR3 protein. The data hold about 810,000 distinct CDR3 sequences, with more than 9% observed a single time. Germline values: CDR1 SEHNR, CDR2 FQNEAQ (reference sequence). This CDR3 has 15 amino acids. The ends lost 2 bases at V and 9 bases at J; junction bases unmatched: 4. The sample was also reused in another study, on yellow fever vaccine responses in identical twins.

Sequenced input: PBMCs. This sequence joins TRBV7-9 and TRBJ1-6, with 10 bases identical to TRBD1. This receptor was identified in a woman younger than 30 in good health. Here the CDR3 DNA reads TGTGCCAGCAGCTTACAGCGGGACAGGGGTTCACCCCTCCACTTT. It encodes CASSLQRDRGSPLHF.